The 20 T cell receptor beta chains in this list originate from one sample, sequenced in a study of T cells in tuberculosis. The time point was: new active TB diagnosis, blood taken before or within 7 days of starting treatment. The method was immunoSEQ multiplex PCR; TCRdb's version includes in-frame clones alone and lacks a portion of them. The table records about 30,000 clones, about 90% of them present only once. The source was PBMCs, collected at tuberculosis diagnosis. These receptors all come from an adult with tuberculosis.

The rearrangement links TRBV6-5 to TRBJ2-5, with D maybe TRBD1 (5 bases). V was cut by 7 bases and J by 3 bases, with 15 bases left in between. The CDR3 is 14 residues long. Germline loops: CDR1 MNHEY, CDR2 SVGAGI. The CDR3 here is CASKPSEGEETQYF. DNA of the CDR3: TGTGCCAGCAAACCCTCGGAAGGGGAAGAGACCCAGTACTTC.

The chain recombines TRBV18 with TRBJ1-5; 7 bases match TRBD1. V shed 3 bases and J 4 bases; nucleotides not matched to a gene: 0. Germline CDR1 KGHSH, CDR2 LQKENI. The CDR3 runs to 13 residues. The CDR3 DNA reads TGTGCCAGCTCACCGGGACAGAATCAGCCCCAGCATTTT. Translated: CASSPGQNQPQHF.

This chain uses TRBV25-1 with TRBJ1-1, with D perhaps matching TRBD1 (6 bases). V was shortened by 0 bases and J by 5 bases, with 16 bases between the two germline ends. Germline lookup yields CDR1 MGHDK and CDR2 SYGVNS. The CDR3 has 16 amino acids. The CDR3 DNA is TGTGCCAGCAGTGAATATGGGAGAGGGGGGGTAACTGAAGCTTTCTTT. Protein product: CASSEYGRGGVTEAFF.

This chain uses TRBV7-2 with TRBJ2-1; perhaps TRBD1 as D (7 bases). This CDR3 is 14 amino acids long. Per the germline V gene, CDR1 is SGHTA and CDR2 is FQGNSA. Trimming took off 5 bases at V and 8 bases at J, with 16 bases between the two ends. As DNA, the CDR3 is TGTGCCAGCAGCGCTTACCTCAGGGGGGATGAGCAGTTCTTC. Its protein is CASSAYLRGDEQFF.

In nucleotides, the CDR3 is TGCGCCAGCAGCTTCGAGTTTTGGGAGACCCAGTACTTC. It translates to CASSFEFWETQYF. The chain joins TRBV5-1 to TRBJ2-5; D remains ambiguous. Deletions cut 2 bases from V and 5 bases from J, with 10 bases between. The germline gives CDR1 SGHRS, CDR2 YFSETQ. The CDR3 runs to 13 residues.

This clone showed up just once. This chain uses TRBV2 with TRBJ2-3; the match to TRBD1 covers 7 bases. Germline CDR1 SNHLY, CDR2 FYNNEI. The V gene end was trimmed by 10 bases and the J gene end by 2 bases; junction bases not matched to a gene: 6. This CDR3 contains 13 residues. CDR3 region: CAIWDRYTDTQYF. DNA of the CDR3: TGTGCCATCTGGGACAGATACACAGATACGCAGTATTTT.

CDR3 nucleotides: TGTGCCAGCAGCTTAGGGCGGGAGATGAGCTACACCTTC. Translation: CASSLGREMSYTF. This sequence joins TRBV7-2 and TRBJ1-2; no clear D. The CDR3 runs 13 residues. Germline V lookup: CDR1 SGHTA, CDR2 FQGNSA. V lost 1 base and J 9 bases, leaving 12 bases between the germline ends. Complete variable domain (other parts from reference TRBV7-2 and TRBJ1-2): GAGVSQSPSNKVTEKGKDVELRCDPISGHTALYWYRQSLGQGLEFLIYFQGNSAPDKSGLPSDRFSAERTGGSVSTLTIQRTQQEDSAVYLCASSLGREMSYTFGSGTRLTVV.

The chain links TRBV9 to TRBJ2-7; D is unresolved. The CDR3 is 14 residues long. The V and J ends lost 0 bases and 2 bases respectively, with 9 bases between them. Germline V gene data show CDR1 as SGDLS and CDR2 as YYNGEE. The CDR3 loop is CASSVGGSTYEQYF. CDR3 DNA: TGTGCCAGCAGCGTAGGCGGCTCTACCTACGAGCAGTACTTC. The full variable domain, rest sourced from reference TRBV9 and TRBJ2-7, is DSGVTQTPKHLITATGQRVTLRCSPRSGDLSVYWYQQSLDQGLQFLIQYYNGEERAKGNILERFSAQQFPDLHSELNLSSLELGDSALYFCASSVGGSTYEQYFGPGTRLTVT.

The rearrangement uses TRBV28 and TRBJ2-7; 8 positions agree with TRBD2. This CDR3 is built from 14 residues. The junction had 5 bases not matched to a gene; V was cut back by 2 bases and J by 5 bases. Germline CDR1 reads MDHEN; CDR2 reads SYDVKM. The chain's CDR3 is CASSLSPAGDEQYF. The DNA of the CDR3 is TGTGCCAGCAGTTTAAGCCCAGCGGGGGACGAGCAGTACTTC.

The rearrangement joins TRBV7-9 to TRBJ2-7, with D unclear. V was trimmed by 2 bases and J by 1 base, leaving 6 bases between them. Looked up from germline, CDR1 is SEHNR and CDR2 is FQNEAQ (reference sequence). CDR3 size: 13 residues. The CDR3 DNA is TGTGCCAGCAGCTTATCACATTCCTACGAGCAGTACTTC. This sequence encodes CASSLSHSYEQYF. Combining the CDR3 with reference TRBV7-9 and TRBJ2-7 gives the whole variable domain DTGVSQNPRHKITKRGQNVTFRCDPISEHNRLYWYRQTLGQGPEFLTYFQNEAQLEKSRLLSDRFSAERPKGSFSTLEIQRTEQGDSAMYLCASSLSHSYEQYFGPGTRLTVT.

This chain uses TRBV6-1 with TRBJ2-2; no firm D call. Looked up from germline, CDR1 is MNHNS and CDR2 is SASEGT. V dropped 5 bases and J dropped 7 bases, with 5 bases sitting between them. This CDR3 contains 11 residues. CDR3: CASSYIGELFF. The DNA for the CDR3 is TGTGCCAGCAGTTACATCGGGGAGCTGTTTTTT.

This chain uses TRBV12-5 with TRBJ1-5, with TRBD1 matching over 7 bases. The J segment lost 10 bases and the V segment lost 2 bases, leaving 2 bases of the junction unmatched. Germline CDR1 reads LGHNT; CDR2 reads FRNRAP. This CDR3 is 12 amino acids long. The DNA of the CDR3 is TGTGCTAGTGGTTTGCCAGGGGGTCCCCAGCATTTT. Translated, it gives CASGLPGGPQHF.

This rearrangement joins TRBV2 to TRBJ2-5, with D maybe TRBD2 (6 bases). Germline V gene lookup returns CDR1 SNHLY and CDR2 FYNNEI. V dropped 8 bases and J dropped 5 bases, with 6 bases sitting between them. CDR3 length: 10 amino acids. The CDR3: CASGGETQYF. As DNA, the CDR3 is TGTGCCAGCGGAGGGGAGACCCAGTACTTC.

In this sample, this clone turned up once. The rearrangement joins TRBV7-3 to TRBJ1-6, with D hard to call. Trimming removed 1 base from V and 4 bases from J, with 11 bases in between. Germline loops: CDR1 SGHTA, CDR2 FQGTGA. CDR3 length: 16 residues. The DNA for the CDR3 is TGTGCCAGCAGCTTAAACCCAGTCTCTTATAATTCACCCCTCCACTTT. This codes for CASSLNPVSYNSPLHF.

The DNA for the CDR3 is TGTGCCAGCAGCGTAAAACCGGGACTACCCACAGATACGCAGTATTTT. This gives the protein CASSVKPGLPTDTQYF. The chain couples TRBV9 to TRBJ2-3; 7 nucleotides agree with TRBD2. Germline loops: CDR1 SGDLS, CDR2 YYNGEE. CDR3 size: 16 residues. V shed 1 base, J shed 2 bases, and the junction held 7 bases outside the gene matches.

This chain connects TRBV13 to TRBJ2-3, with 10 bases matching TRBD1. Germline CDR1 is PRHDT and CDR2 is FYEKMQ (reference sequence). The CDR3 consists of 15 residues. Germline trimming cut 6 bases from V and 5 bases from J; bases unmatched to any gene: 8. In DNA form, the CDR3 reads TGTGCCAGCAGTTATGGACAGGGGGAATTAGATACGCAGTATTTT. It codes for CASSYGQGELDTQYF.

The CDR3 DNA sequence: TGTGCCAGTACCGCGGCCGCAGATACGCAGTATTTT. Protein sequence: CASTAAADTQYF. The chain joins TRBV19 to TRBJ2-3, with D uncertain. Germline lookup yields CDR1 LNHDA and CDR2 SQIVND (reference sequence). The CDR3 totals 12 residues. V lost 7 bases and J lost 4, with 9 bases in between.

This clone appeared a few times. The junction differs from germline at one of its ends, possibly a read error. V is TRBV18 and J is TRBJ2-1; TRBD1 matches 7 bases. This CDR3 is 15 amino acids long. Germline V lookup: CDR1 KGHSH, CDR2 LQKENI. CDR3 DNA: TGTGCCAGCTCACTTGGACAGGCCTCCTCCAATGAGCAGTTCTTC. Its translation is CASSLGQASSNEQFF. Supplemented by reference TRBV18 and TRBJ2-1, the full variable domain reads NAGVMQNPRHLVRRRGQEARLRCSPMKGHSHVYWYRQLPEEGLKFMVYLQKENIIDESGMPKERFSAEFPKEGPSILRIQQVVRGDSAAYFCASSLGQASSNEQFFGPGTRLTVL.

The chain uses TRBV13 and TRBJ2-5; D is possibly TRBD2 (6 bases). V was pared by 0 bases and J by 5 bases, with 10 bases between. CDR1 is PRHDT, CDR2 FYEKMQ, per germline (reference sequence). This CDR3 is built from 14 residues. This CDR3 is CASSLGGRGETQYF. The CDR3 nucleotides are TGTGCCAGCAGCTTAGGCGGGAGAGGGGAGACCCAGTACTTC.

CDR3 protein: CASSPPWDRGNTEAFF. In DNA form, the CDR3 reads TGTGCCAGCTCACCACCATGGGACAGGGGGAACACTGAAGCTTTCTTT. The chain joins TRBV18 to TRBJ1-1; 10 positions agree with TRBD1. V dropped 0 bases and J dropped 1; count of bases not matched to a gene: 2. The CDR3 is made up of 16 amino acids. Germline V gene lookup returns CDR1 KGHSH and CDR2 LQKENI.